This T cell receptor (beta chain) was profiled in a study of cytomegalovirus exposure and HLA in healthy donors. The CDR3 is 15 residues long. With 1 base clipped from V and 1 base from J, the junction kept 3 bases outside the gene matches. Germline values: CDR1 SGHNT, CDR2 YYREEE (reference sequence). Primers included in the PCR were 60 Vbeta and 13 Jbeta primers. The method was immunoSEQ multiplex PCR; TCRdb's version includes in-frame clones alone and lacks a portion of them. The table shows about 150,000 clones, with over 80% occurring only once. Study-wide results and limits: As immune exposure information, only CMV serostatus was available. The number of N-insertions in an Asian-associated ancestry cluster was reportedly below the approximately 700-donor mean in a later analysis. Indistinguishable V segments, including TRBV6-2 and TRBV6-3, were excluded.

Details on this clone: Its target is not known.

The gene calls are TRBV5-4 and TRBJ1-1; 8 nucleotides match TRBD1. This clonotype was sampled from a woman aged 25 to 39 in good health and CMV-seronegative. Input material: PBMCs. The CDR3 here is CASSLWTGSNTEAFF. The CDR3 nucleotides are TGTGCCAGCAGCTTGTGGACAGGGTCGAACACTGAAGCTTTCTTT. The variable domain in full, completed from reference TRBV5-4 and TRBJ1-1, reads ETGVTQSPTHLIKTRGQQVTLRCSSQSGHNTVSWYQQALGQGPQFIFQYYREEENGRGNFPPRFSGLQFPNYSSELNVNALELDDSALYLCASSLWTGSNTEAFFGQGTRLTVV.